The next 8 T cell receptor beta chains were all read from a single sample in a study of shared clonotypes between healthy human individuals (dated by TCRdb to 2020 to 2022). The library was obtained by the immunoSEQ multiplex PCR assay. Imported from immuneACCESS, the table was reduced by TCRdb to in-frame sequences with V and J called. These copies leave out some clones; in studies compared against another copy, an unresolved V gene accounts for under half, and the cause of the remainder is not known. In all, the sample holds fewer than 550,000 clones, and over 60% of those were seen once. Together, the top ten hold roughly an eighth of the sample. Sequenced input: PBMCs. The origin of the receptors is a woman between 35 and 50 years old in good health. Some clones in this sample may be carry-over from other donors' samples.

The rearrangement joins TRBV20-1 to TRBJ2-7; D not resolved. The CDR3 runs 10 residues. V was trimmed by 2 bases and J by 2 bases, leaving 1 base between them. CDR1 and CDR2 from the germline V gene are DFQATT and SNEGSKA (reference sequence). The CDR3 DNA is TGCAGTGCTAGAACCTACGAGCAGTACTTC. This gives the protein CSARTYEQYF.

The rearrangement joins TRBV19 to TRBJ1-1; D possibly corresponds to TRBD1 (6 bases). Trimming pared 3 bases from V and 9 bases from J, leaving 14 bases between. The germline V gene encodes CDR1 LNHDA and CDR2 SQIVND (reference sequence). There are 13 residues in the CDR3. The CDR3 loop reads CASSISDSPQAFF. CDR3 sequence (DNA): TGTGCCAGTAGTATTTCGGACAGCCCTCAAGCTTTCTTT. Full variable domain (outside the CDR3, taken from reference TRBV19 and TRBJ1-1): DGGITQSPKYLFRKEGQNVTLSCEQNLNHDAMYWYRQDPGQGLRLIYYSQIVNDFQKGDIAEGYSVSREKKESFPLTVTSAQKNPTAFYLCASSISDSPQAFFGQGTRLTVV.

The chain's CDR3 is CASSLQKTGPADPQHF. The CDR3 region has the DNA TGTGCCAGCAGTTTGCAGAAGACAGGGCCCGCTGATCCCCAGCATTTT. The chain recombines TRBV28 with TRBJ1-5; 7 nucleotides line up with TRBD1. The CDR3 runs to 16 residues. Per germline, CDR1 MDHEN and CDR2 SYDVKM. The V gene end was trimmed by 3 bases and the J gene end by 10 bases; junction bases not matched to a gene: 15.

This sequence joins TRBV2 and TRBJ1-5; D perhaps matches TRBD1 (5 bases). Trimming pared 3 bases from V and 6 bases from J, leaving 15 bases between. Looked up from germline, CDR1 is SNHLY and CDR2 is FYNNEI. The CDR3 contains 15 residues. The CDR3 spells CASSDSRALGQPQHF. For the CDR3, the DNA is TGTGCCAGCAGTGATTCCAGGGCCCTCGGTCAGCCCCAGCATTTT.

The V gene is TRBV28, the J gene TRBJ2-7, with D maybe TRBD2 (7 bases). CDR1 and CDR2 (germline): MDHEN, SYDVKM. The CDR3 is 16 residues long. The V end lost 7 bases, the J end lost 7 bases, and 26 bases lay between the germline ends. CDR3 sequence (DNA): TGTGCCAGCAACCCATGGGGGGGCAGGGCAGGTGAAGAGCAGTACTTC. As protein: CASNPWGGRAGEEQYF.

Only a few counts were recorded for this clone. The chain combines TRBV12-5 with TRBJ1-1; no clear D gene. Trimming removed 5 bases at V and 5 bases at J, with 9 bases between. The germline gives CDR1 LGHNT, CDR2 FRNRAP. The CDR3 is 12 amino acids. CDR3 bases: TGTGCTAGTGGTCGAACGAGGACTGAAGCTTTCTTT. Encoded protein: CASGRTRTEAFF.

This clone was recorded only once. This chain connects TRBV5-1 to TRBJ2-7; possible D gene TRBD2, 6 bases. The CDR3 runs to 14 residues. V lost 4 bases and J lost 2, with 13 bases in between. Per germline, CDR1 SGHRS and CDR2 YFSETQ. CDR3 in amino acids: CASSRGLVPYEQYF. Written as DNA, the CDR3 is TGCGCCAGCAGCCGGGGACTCGTACCCTACGAGCAGTACTTC.

V is TRBV4-1 and J is TRBJ2-1; D gene ambiguous. There are 17 residues in the CDR3. Germline lookup yields CDR1 MGHRA and CDR2 YSYEKL. V lost 4 bases, J lost 0 bases, and 16 bases lay in between. In DNA form, the CDR3 reads TGCGCCAGCAGCCCGCATGGTGGCGGAAGCTCCTACAATGAGCAGTTCTTC. This sequence encodes CASSPHGGGSSYNEQFF.